These T cell receptor beta chains were read from a single sample in a study of T cell responses to AZD1222 COVID-19 vaccine. Data came from immunoSEQ multiplex PCR; TCRdb stores just in-frame clones and leaves some out. Among 120,000 or so clones listed, roughly 90% were seen once. The specimen comprised peripheral blood, sampled on day 0 of AZD1222 vaccination. The receptors shown here come from an adult in good health. The conserved cysteine and the conserved F or W are not part of the CDR3 here.

J gene | V gene | CDR3 length | CDR3 protein
TRBJ2-1 | TRBV30 | 10 | AWSVLGPGGF
TRBJ2-2 | TRBV7-3 | 13 | ASSLRVMVTGELF
TRBJ1-4 | TRBV29-1 | 11 | SVGEDIGGELF
TRBJ1-1 | TRBV7-8 | 12 | ASRRGGAGTEAF
TRBJ2-7 | TRBV3-1/TRBV3-2 | 13 | ASSQTGGNLYEQY
TRBJ2-2 | TRBV5-6 | 14 | ASSRISGRGTGELF
TRBJ2-5 | TRBV10-3 | 12 | AISVSDYTSTQY
TRBJ1-2 | TRBV29-1 | 15 | SVRQTGTGGSNYGYT
TRBJ2-5 | TRBV19 | 10 | ASSNRVETQY
TRBJ2-7 | TRBV4-2 | 12 | ASSQRYRGYEQY
TRBJ2-2 | TRBV5-8 | 14 | ASSWDWKSNTGELF
TRBJ2-7 | TRBV2 | 12 | ASSETGPTYEQY
TRBJ2-1 | TRBV9 | 14 | ASSARLAASYNEQF
TRBJ2-7 | TRBV27 | 11 | ASSLWAASEQY
TRBJ2-1 | TRBV7-9 | 9 | ASSLVDEQF
TRBJ2-5 | TRBV5-1 | 13 | ASSPGTGVGETQY
TRBJ2-7 | TRBV27 | 10 | ASSPDRYEQY
TRBJ2-1 | TRBV5-1 | 14 | ASSLAGGSSYNEQF
TRBJ1-5 | TRBV19 | 12 | ASSTGHNTGFQH
TRBJ2-7 | TRBV4-2 | 14 | ASSQVGTYRSPEQY
TRBJ2-6 | TRBV19 | 13 | ASSMGRSGANVLT
TRBJ1-1 | TRBV19 | 13 | ASSVRDRGFTEAF
TRBJ2-5 | TRBV4-2 | 12 | ASSHSGRAETQY
TRBJ2-2 | TRBV4-2 | 15 | ASSQVSGTRWPGELF
TRBJ1-5 | TRBV5-1 | 13 | ASSLGDRSNQPQH
TRBJ2-1 | TRBV9 | 10 | ASSVGFNEQF